This TCR beta chain appears in the sequencing data of a study of blood T cell repertoires in COVID-19. At the level of the study: Acute and convalescent COVID-19 samples came from the United States, Italy and Spain. T cells, B-cell-depleted T cells, or PBMCs provided the cDNA or gDNA that served as material.

In the authors' methods: How many nucleated cells were present was estimated from reference gene primer amplification. Assay: immunoSEQ multiplex PCR; the TCRdb copy retains only in-frame clones and omits some. Clone size and V and J calls were adopted from that table, with D and trimming inferred from the DNA. The repertoire holds roughly 84,000 clones, roughly 80% seen once, with about 11% in the top ten. In its sample, this clone is medium-sized (0.01 to 0.1%). This clonotype was obtained from a woman in her thirties or forties with active or convalescent COVID-19. What was sequenced was peripheral blood.

CDR3 loop: CASSQGAPSYNEQFF. The CDR3 DNA follows: TGCGCCAGCAGCCAAGGGGCTCCCTCCTACAATGAGCAGTTCTTC. This chain joins TRBV4-3 and TRBJ2-1, with no clear D. Germline V gene sequence: CDR1 LGHNA, CDR2 YSLEER. This CDR3 is built from 15 residues. The V end lost 1 base, the J end lost 0 bases, and 7 bases lay between the germline ends.